This is a list of T cell receptor beta chains from one sample in a study of cytomegalovirus exposure and HLA in healthy donors. This table comes from immunoSEQ multiplex PCR, and its TCRdb copy is limited to in-frame clones, with some not included. The sample shows 150,000 to 200,000 clones, 80% of them seen only once. The material sequenced was PBMCs. The receptors come from a man younger than 35 in good health and CMV-seropositive. Each CDR3 is given with its conserved first and last residue. The D gene is left open where the match is weak. The size of a clone is reported for some rows only, either as once, few or many, or as a class for expanded clones.

V	J	size	D	DNA	CDR3
TRBV13	TRBJ1-4	NA	TRBD1	TGTGCCAGCTCCGGACAGGGTTCGGCTGAAAAACTGTTTTTT	CASSGQGSAEKLFF
TRBV5-1	TRBJ1-1	NA	TRBD1	TGCGCCAGCAGCGACCAGACAGGGGGGGCCACTGAAGCTTTCTTT	CASSDQTGGATEAFF
TRBV19	TRBJ2-7	NA	NA	TGTGCCAGTAGTATAGTGGGGGCAAGCTACGAGCAGTACTTC	CASSIVGASYEQYF
TRBV9	TRBJ2-7	few	TRBD1	TGTGCCAGCGCCAGACGGGACAGGGGTTCCTACGAGCAGTACTTC	CASARRDRGSYEQYF
TRBV5-1	TRBJ1-1	NA	NA	TGCGCCAGCAGCTTGAGCGGGTGGGGCACTGAAGCTTTCTTT	CASSLSGWGTEAFF
TRBV5-1	TRBJ2-1	NA	TRBD1	TGCGCCAGCAGCTCGCTACCGGGACAGGGAAACTCGAGGCAGTTCTTC	CASSSLPGQGNSRQFF
TRBV29-1	TRBJ2-7	few	TRBD1	TGCAGCGTTGGGACAGGAGACAGGGAGCAGTACTTC	CSVGTGDREQYF
TRBV6-4	TRBJ2-3	NA	NA	TGTGCCAGCAGTGAGGGTGCTAGCAGTCGTGATACGCAGTATTTT	CASSEGASSRDTQYF
TRBV5-1	TRBJ1-5	NA	NA	TGCGCCAGCAACGGTGATCAGCCCCAGCATTTT	CASNGDQPQHF
TRBV7-6	TRBJ2-7	once	NA	TGTGCCAGCAGCTTAGGTGGGCAGTTTAACGAGCAGTACTTC	CASSLGGQFNEQYF
TRBV18	TRBJ2-7	NA	NA	TGTGCCAGCTCACCAGTAGGGGGAACCGCCTACGAGCAGTACTTC	CASSPVGGTAYEQYF
TRBV7-8	TRBJ2-7	once	TRBD1	TGTGCCAGCAGCCCCGGGACAGGGGGCTACGAGCAGTACTTC	CASSPGTGGYEQYF
TRBV6-1	TRBJ2-7	NA	TRBD1	TGTGCCAGTTCGACAGGGTTCAACGAGCAGTACTTC	CASSTGFNEQYF
TRBV9	TRBJ2-2	once	NA	TGTGCCAGCAGCGTAAGCAATCTGAACACCGGGGAGCTGTTTTTT	CASSVSNLNTGELFF
TRBV7-3	TRBJ2-3	NA	NA	TGTGCCAGCAGCTCGCCCACCGGGGTACAAGGAGATACGCAGTATTTT	CASSSPTGVQGDTQYF
TRBV7-3	TRBJ2-1	NA	NA	TGTGCCAGCAGGCGGCAAGGGGGAAGTTCCTACAATGAGCAGTTCTTC	CASRRQGGSSYNEQFF
TRBV4-2	TRBJ1-2	NA	NA	TGTGCCAGCAGCCAGATTATTTCCGGACTGCCCCACTTC	CASSQIISGLPHF
TRBV5-4	TRBJ2-5	NA	TRBD2	TGTGCCAGCAGCTTGAGCACTAGCGGGAGGGCCGGGGAGACCCAGTACTTC	CASSLSTSGRAGETQYF
TRBV10-2	TRBJ2-4	NA	TRBD1	TGCGCCAGCAGTGACGGGGGGTTAGGACAGGGGGTTGTTCTAGCCAAAAACATTCAGTACTTC	CASSDGGLGQGVVLAKNIQYF
TRBV6-5	TRBJ2-3	few	TRBD1	TGTGCCAGCAGCGGACAGGGTAGAGATACGCAGTATTTT	CASSGQGRDTQYF
TRBV2	TRBJ2-2	NA	NA	TGTGCCAGCAGTGAACTGCCCGTAGACAGGTTGACGGCCGGGGAGCTGTTTTTT	CASSELPVDRLTAGELFF
TRBV5-1	TRBJ2-5	NA	NA	TGCGCCAGCAGCATTTCACCGGGGGAGACCCAGTACTTC	CASSISPGETQYF
TRBV5-1	TRBJ2-5	NA	TRBD2	TGCGCCAGCAGCTTGGTTGGGACTAGCGGCGCCCAGTACTTC	CASSLVGTSGAQYF
TRBV9	TRBJ1-6	NA	NA	TGTGCCAGCAGCGTCGGTACGCCCAATTCACCCCTCCACTTT	CASSVGTPNSPLHF
TRBV7-6	TRBJ1-1	NA	TRBD1	TGTGCCAGCAGCCAAGACAGGGGAGGTGAAGCTTTCTTT	CASSQDRGGEAFF
TRBV6-1	TRBJ1-2	few	TRBD1	TGTGCCAGCAGTGAATCGCAACAGGGGAAGGGCTATGGCTACACCTTC	CASSESQQGKGYGYTF
TRBV6-1	TRBJ1-1	NA	NA	TGTGCCAGCACTAGGCAGGGGAACACTGAAGCTTTCTTT	CASTRQGNTEAFF
TRBV6-1	TRBJ2-4	few	TRBD1	TGTGCCAGCAGTAAAAACAGGGGGCAAATTAACATTCAGTACTTC	CASSKNRGQINIQYF
TRBV5-4	TRBJ2-1	NA	NA	TGTGCCAGCAGCTTGCCCGACGGCGGATCCAACAATGAGCAGTTCTTC	CASSLPDGGSNNEQFF
TRBV30	TRBJ1-1	NA	NA	TGTGCCTGGAGTGCGACAGCTGATGAAGCTTTCTTT	CAWSATADEAFF
TRBV10-2	TRBJ2-7	NA	TRBD1	TGCGCCAGCAGTGAGTCGGGACAGGGGGCCCACGAGCAGTACTTC	CASSESGQGAHEQYF
TRBV15	TRBJ2-3	NA	TRBD2	TGTGCCACCAGCAAAAGCGGGGCGGAAACAGATACGCAGTATTTT	CATSKSGAETDTQYF
TRBV6-5	TRBJ1-1	once	TRBD1	TGTGCCAGCAGTTTCGGGACAGGGGTGGTTGGGACTGAAGCTTTCTTT	CASSFGTGVVGTEAFF
TRBV10-3	TRBJ1-5	NA	NA	TGTGCCATCAGTGAGTCAGGGGCAGGAGGCAATCAGCCCCAGCATTTT	CAISESGAGGNQPQHF
TRBV5-1	TRBJ1-1	NA	NA	TGCGCCAGCAGCTTGGGAGGGGGTTATGAGAACACTGAAGCTTTCTTT	CASSLGGGYENTEAFF
TRBV7-6	TRBJ2-5	NA	TRBD2	TGTGCCAGCAGCTATGCGTTAGCGGGGGGCCAAGAGACCCAGTACTTC	CASSYALAGGQETQYF
TRBV25-1	TRBJ1-6	NA	NA	TGTGCCAGCAGTGCCATCCAGGGGAGCTCCTATAATTCACCCCTCCACTTT	CASSAIQGSSYNSPLHF
TRBV4-3	TRBJ1-5	few	NA	TGCGCCAGCAGCCAAGAATACAGGGACAATCAGCCCCAGCATTTT	CASSQEYRDNQPQHF
TRBV4-3	TRBJ1-5	NA	NA	TGCGCCAGCAGCCAAGATCGAAGCAGGGGCAATCAGCCCCAGCATTTT	CASSQDRSRGNQPQHF
TRBV18	TRBJ1-6	few	TRBD1	TGTGCCAGCTCCCCCAATACCGGGACAGGGAATTCACCCCTCCACTTT	CASSPNTGTGNSPLHF
TRBV29-1	TRBJ2-2	NA	NA	TGCAGCGTTGAAGAACGCGGGACCGGGGAGCTGTTTTTT	CSVEERGTGELFF
TRBV27	TRBJ1-5	NA	NA	TGTGCCAGCAGTTTAGAGGGTGAGAGCAATCAGCCCCAGCATTTT	CASSLEGESNQPQHF